These 25 T cell receptor beta chains originate from one sample sequenced in a study of blood T cell repertoires in COVID-19. TCRdb keeps only in-frame clones here, not all; method: immunoSEQ multiplex PCR. The table shows some 240,000 clones, with approximately 88% occurring only once. The specimen sequenced was peripheral blood. Every receptor here comes from a woman in her 70s with COVID-19, enrolled during active disease.

Points on this clone: Other DNA sequences of this sample code for an identical CDR3. This rearrangement joins TRBV6-5 to TRBJ1-2, with a possible D match to TRBD1 (5 bases). V gave up 3 bases and J gave up 5 bases, with 13 bases separating them. The CDR3 has 14 residues. Germline V gene lookup returns CDR1 MNHEY and CDR2 SVGAGI. CDR3 DNA sequence: TGTGCCAGCAGTTATTCGACCCGGGGGTATGGCTACACCTTC. Protein: CASSYSTRGYGYTF.

The rearrangement joins TRBV21-1 to TRBJ2-5; TRBD1 is the table's D call and was not checked against the DNA. TRBV21-1 is reported as a pseudogene. This CDR3 has 13 amino acids. In DNA, the CDR3 is TGTGCCAGCAGCAACAGGGGGCAAGAGACCCAGTACTTC. Its protein is CASSNRGQETQYF.

The V and J genes are TRBV19 and TRBJ2-5; possibly TRBD2 for D (5 bases). CDR3 length equals 16 residues. Germline V gives CDR1 LNHDA, CDR2 SQIVND (reference sequence). V gave up 3 bases and J gave up 2 bases, with 16 bases separating them. The CDR3 DNA reads as TGTGCCAGTAGTATGTGGGTTGGGTCGGGGCAAGAGACCCAGTACTTC. This translates into CASSMWVGSGQETQYF. Filled out from reference TRBV19 and TRBJ2-5, the complete variable domain reads DGGITQSPKYLFRKEGQNVTLSCEQNLNHDAMYWYRQDPGQGLRLIYYSQIVNDFQKGDIAEGYSVSREKKESFPLTVTSAQKNPTAFYLCASSMWVGSGQETQYFGPGTRLLVL.

The chain uses TRBV6-5 and TRBJ2-2, with 8 bases fitting TRBD1. The CDR3 extends over 15 amino acids. The germline V gene encodes CDR1 MNHEY and CDR2 SVGAGI. The junction had 7 bases not matched to a gene; V was cut back by 6 bases and J by 4 bases. The CDR3 region has the DNA TGTGCCAGCAGGGGGGGACAGGAGCTCACCGGGGAGCTGTTTTTT. It specifies CASRGGQELTGELFF.

The J gene is TRBJ2-7, the V gene TRBV5-6; D gene uncertain. Germline CDR1 is SGHDT and CDR2 is YYEEEE. Trimming removed 4 bases from V and 6 bases from J, with 11 bases in between. CDR3 length equals 12 residues. The CDR3 DNA sequence: TGTGCCAGCAGCACAAGACCGGGCGAGCAGTACTTC. As protein: CASSTRPGEQYF.

The V call is TRBV14, the J call TRBJ2-7, with 7 positions matching TRBD1. Germline CDR1 and CDR2: SGHDN and FVKESK. CDR3 size: 17 residues. Trimming cost V 3 bases and J 3 bases; bases outside gene matches: 14. The CDR3 DNA is TGTGCCAGCAGCCAGCCCCGAGCGACAGGGACCCACTACGAGCAGTACTTC. This sequence encodes CASSQPRATGTHYEQYF.

This rearrangement joins TRBV27 to TRBJ2-3; TRBD2 agrees at 9 bases. The length of the CDR3 is 19 residues. Germline CDR1 MNHEY, CDR2 SMNVEV (reference sequence). J gave up 0 bases and V 5 bases, and 15 bases lay outside the gene matches. The CDR3 loop reads CASSPALAGDCSSTDTQYF. The CDR3 DNA reads TGTGCCAGCAGTCCCGCACTAGCGGGTGACTGTTCTAGCACAGATACGCAGTATTTT.

The chain joins TRBV6-5 to TRBJ1-1; maybe TRBD1 (6 bases). Germline V gene lookup returns CDR1 MNHEY and CDR2 SVGAGI. Trimming shortened V by 4 bases and J by 2 bases, and 11 bases separated the two germline ends. CDR3 length: 14 residues. The CDR3 sequence is CASSLRRGNTEAFF. The CDR3 DNA is TGTGCCAGCAGTTTGCGCAGGGGAAACACTGAAGCTTTCTTT.

Only one count was recorded for this clone. CDR3 coding DNA: TGCAGCGTTGGATGGGGGGACAATGAGCAGTTCTTC. It is translated as CSVGWGDNEQFF. The chain uses TRBV29-1 and TRBJ2-1, with D perhaps matching TRBD2 (6 bases). The germline V and J ends were trimmed by 4 bases and 5 bases, with 9 bases remaining between them. The CDR3 sequence is 12 residues long. Germline V gives CDR1 SQVTM, CDR2 ANQGSEA.

The V call is TRBV6-1, the J call TRBJ1-2; TRBD1 is a possible D gene (5 bases). The V end was cut by 2 bases, the J end by 4 bases, with 8 bases between. Germline V gene lookup returns CDR1 MNHNS and CDR2 SASEGT. The CDR3 spans 13 residues. The CDR3: CASSETGPYGYTF. In nucleotides, the CDR3 is TGTGCCAGCAGTGAAACAGGCCCCTATGGCTACACCTTC.

The V call is TRBV18, the J call TRBJ2-5; 11 bases match TRBD1. The CDR3 loop spans 16 amino acids. With 5 bases clipped from V and 4 bases from J, the junction kept 9 bases outside the gene matches. Germline values: CDR1 KGHSH, CDR2 LQKENI. The CDR3 is CASSTRTGGLRETQYF. The CDR3 region has the DNA TGTGCCAGCTCAACTCGGACAGGGGGCTTGAGAGAGACCCAGTACTTC. Together with reference TRBV18 and TRBJ2-5, the CDR3 gives the full variable domain: NAGVMQNPRHLVRRRGQEARLRCSPMKGHSHVYWYRQLPEEGLKFMVYLQKENIIDESGMPKERFSAEFPKEGPSILRIQQVVRGDSAAYFCASSTRTGGLRETQYFGPGTRLLVL.

This rearrangement joins TRBV5-1 to TRBJ2-3; tentative D call: TRBD2 (7 bases). CDR3 length equals 14 residues. Germline V CDR1 and CDR2: SGHRS, YFSETQ. The ends were cut back, 4 bases at V and 1 base at J, with 10 bases in the middle. Here the CDR3 reads CASSTGRGTDTQYF. The CDR3 DNA is TGCGCCAGCAGCACAGGGAGGGGCACAGATACGCAGTATTTT.

The rearrangement links TRBV28 to TRBJ1-2, with a tentative D call TRBD1 (5 bases). V was shortened by 7 bases and J by 4 bases, with 22 bases between the two germline ends. Germline V gives CDR1 MDHEN, CDR2 SYDVKM. The CDR3 runs 16 residues. CDR3: CASTWGGDRYFYGYTF. The CDR3 DNA reads as TGTGCCAGCACTTGGGGGGGGGACCGCTACTTCTATGGCTACACCTTC.

V and J are TRBV15 and TRBJ2-1, with 11 bases that match TRBD1. The J segment lost 8 bases and the V segment lost 9 bases, leaving 12 bases of the junction unmatched. CDR1 and CDR2 (germline): LNHNV, YYDKDF (reference sequence). This CDR3 region has 15 residues. The CDR3 here is CATILGQGAGYEQFF. Here the CDR3 DNA reads TGTGCCACGATCTTAGGACAGGGGGCGGGCTATGAGCAGTTCTTC.

This rearrangement joins TRBV27 to TRBJ2-1, with D maybe TRBD2 (6 bases). This CDR3 has 16 amino acids. Germline values: CDR1 MNHEY, CDR2 SMNVEV (reference sequence). V lost 6 bases and J 2 bases, leaving 17 bases between the germline ends. This CDR3 reads CASRREAVAAYNEQFF. CDR3 coding DNA: TGTGCCAGCAGAAGGGAGGCCGTGGCCGCCTACAATGAGCAGTTCTTC.

This clone appeared once. V and J are TRBV20-1 and TRBJ2-1; 12 nucleotides match TRBD1. Germline V gene lookup returns CDR1 DFQATT and CDR2 SNEGSKA (reference sequence). This CDR3 region has 15 residues. V lost 3 bases, J lost 7 bases, and 7 bases stayed unmatched. CDR3 in amino acids: CSASRGQGAGNEQFF. The CDR3 DNA is TGCAGTGCTAGTAGGGGACAGGGGGCTGGGAATGAGCAGTTCTTC.

The chain uses TRBV6-5 and TRBJ1-5; possible D gene TRBD1, 6 bases. The CDR3 length is 13 residues. The germline V and J ends were trimmed by 5 bases and 4 bases, with 9 bases remaining between them. Germline V gene sequence: CDR1 MNHEY, CDR2 SVGAGI. CDR3 sequence reads: CASSTQGNQPQHF. Written as DNA, the CDR3 is TGTGCCAGCAGTACACAGGGAAATCAGCCCCAGCATTTT.

V usage is TRBV7-9 and J usage is TRBJ2-7, with 8 positions matching TRBD1. The CDR3 spans 17 residues. The V gene's germline CDR1 is SEHNR and CDR2 FQNEAQ (reference sequence). V gave up 5 bases and J gave up 3 bases; unmatched junction bases: 15. The CDR3 sequence: CASSPLGTTGVNYEQYF. The CDR3 bases are TGTGCCAGCAGCCCCCTAGGAACGACAGGGGTTAACTACGAGCAGTACTTC. Filled out from reference TRBV7-9 and TRBJ2-7, the complete variable domain reads DTGVSQNPRHKITKRGQNVTFRCDPISEHNRLYWYRQTLGQGPEFLTYFQNEAQLEKSRLLSDRFSAERPKGSFSTLEIQRTEQGDSAMYLCASSPLGTTGVNYEQYFGPGTRLTVT.

V gene TRBV5-4 combines with J gene TRBJ1-5; the match to TRBD1 covers 7 bases. CDR1 and CDR2 from the germline V gene are SGHNT and YYREEE (reference sequence). Trimming took 1 base from V and 5 from J; bases not matched to a gene: 0. The CDR3 covers 13 residues. The CDR3 here is CASSLQGDQPQHF. The CDR3 DNA is TGTGCCAGCAGCTTGCAGGGGGATCAGCCCCAGCATTTT.

V and J are TRBV11-2 and TRBJ2-1; tentative D call: TRBD1 (5 bases). CDR1 SGHAT and CDR2 FQNNGV come from the germline V gene. The CDR3 has 14 amino acids. V was trimmed by 1 base and J by 6 bases, leaving 10 bases between them. The CDR3 DNA is TGTGCCAGCAGCTTAGGCGGCCAGGGCAATGAGCAGTTCTTC. Translating it yields CASSLGGQGNEQFF. Variable domain in full (rest from reference TRBV11-2 and TRBJ2-1): EAGVAQSPRYKIIEKRQSVAFWCNPISGHATLYWYQQILGQGPKLLIQFQNNGVVDDSQLPKDRFSAERLKGVDSTLKIQPAKLEDSAVYLCASSLGGQGNEQFFGPGTRLTVL.

This rearrangement joins TRBV6-5 to TRBJ2-2, with 10 nucleotides matching TRBD1. Germline CDR1 is MNHEY and CDR2 is SVGAGI. J gave up 7 bases and V 2 bases, and 1 base lay outside the gene matches. CDR3 length: 14 residues. The CDR3, as DNA: TGTGCCAGCAGTTACGGGACAGGGGTCGGGGAGCTGTTTTTT. This encodes CASSYGTGVGELFF.

The chain has TRBV2 and TRBJ2-1; 8 bases line up with TRBD1. The CDR3 loop spans 16 amino acids. The germline V gene has CDR1 SNHLY and CDR2 FYNNEI. V shed 4 bases and J 5 bases; nucleotides not matched to a gene: 10. CDR3 DNA sequence: TGTGCCAGCAGTGCTCCAGGACAGGGATTCCACAATGAGCAGTTCTTC. This gives the protein CASSAPGQGFHNEQFF.

Note on this clone: The sample has other DNA sequences that encode this CDR3 too. The V and J genes are TRBV2 and TRBJ2-3; no reliable D call. V lost 6 bases and J lost 3, with 4 bases in between. Germline values: CDR1 SNHLY, CDR2 FYNNEI. The CDR3 length is 11 residues. The CDR3 coding sequence is TGTGCCAGCAGCTTAACAGATACGCAGTATTTT. Protein sequence: CASSLTDTQYF. Using reference TRBV2 and TRBJ2-3 for the parts outside the CDR3, the full variable domain is EPEVTQTPSHQVTQMGQEVILRCVPISNHLYFYWYRQILGQKVEFLVSFYNNEISEKSEIFDDQFSVERPDGSNFTLKIRSTKLEDSAMYFCASSLTDTQYFGPGTRLTVL.

The J gene is TRBJ2-3, the V gene TRBV9; TRBD2 matches at 15 bases. The J segment lost 8 bases and the V segment lost 3 bases, leaving 7 bases of the junction unmatched. Germline CDR1 reads SGDLS; CDR2 reads YYNGEE. This CDR3 has 16 residues. The CDR3 nucleotides read TGTGCCAGCAGCGCGGGACTAGCGGGAGGCCAAGGTACGCAGTATTTT. This encodes CASSAGLAGGQGTQYF. Full variable domain (remainder filled in from reference TRBV9 and TRBJ2-3): DSGVTQTPKHLITATGQRVTLRCSPRSGDLSVYWYQQSLDQGLQFLIQYYNGEERAKGNILERFSAQQFPDLHSELNLSSLELGDSALYFCASSAGLAGGQGTQYFGPGTRLTVL.

This chain links TRBV10-3 with TRBJ2-1, with TRBD2 matching 10 bases. V lost 7 bases to trimming and J lost 7 bases; unmatched junction nucleotides: 10. The germline gives CDR1 ENHRY, CDR2 SYGVKD. The CDR3 totals 15 residues. This CDR3 is CAINSAGGPANEQFF. CDR3 coding DNA: TGTGCCATCAACTCAGCGGGAGGGCCAGCGAATGAGCAGTTCTTC.